This T cell receptor beta chain came from a study of T cells in Graves' hyperthyroidism and ophthalmopathy. TCR beta CDR3 regions were amplified from RNA. The TCR CDR3 was amplified in a first-round RT-PCR using the HTBI primer set. TCRdb re-derived calls from the multiplex PCR reads in MiXCR, one entry per CDR3 protein. The table records about 720,000 distinct CDR3 sequences, approximately 18% of them present only once. Fresh 10 ml peripheral blood yielded PBMCs. The CDR3 runs 12 residues. Germline assignment: CDR1 SQVTM and CDR2 ANQGSEA. Trimming took 1 base from V and 7 from J, leaving 10 bases between them.

This rearrangement joins TRBV29-1 to TRBJ1-1; D is undetermined. The source material was blood. The receptor was derived from a woman aged 45-65 years with Graves' hyperthyroidism that later progressed to Graves' ophthalmopathy. DNA of the CDR3: TGCAGCGTTGAAGCAATGGAGGGTGAAGCTTTCTTT. Translating it yields CSVEAMEGEAFF.